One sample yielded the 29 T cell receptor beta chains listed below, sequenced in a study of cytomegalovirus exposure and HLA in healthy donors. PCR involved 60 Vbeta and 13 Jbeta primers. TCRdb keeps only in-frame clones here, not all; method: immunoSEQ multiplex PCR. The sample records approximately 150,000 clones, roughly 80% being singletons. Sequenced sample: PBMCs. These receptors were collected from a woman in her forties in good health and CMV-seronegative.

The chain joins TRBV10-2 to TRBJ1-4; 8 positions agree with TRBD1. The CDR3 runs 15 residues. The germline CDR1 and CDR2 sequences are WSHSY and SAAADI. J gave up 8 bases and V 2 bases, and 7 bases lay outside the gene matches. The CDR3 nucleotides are TGCGCCAGCAGTGAGGGACAGGGATATGGCGAAAAACTGTTTTTT. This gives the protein CASSEGQGYGEKLFF.

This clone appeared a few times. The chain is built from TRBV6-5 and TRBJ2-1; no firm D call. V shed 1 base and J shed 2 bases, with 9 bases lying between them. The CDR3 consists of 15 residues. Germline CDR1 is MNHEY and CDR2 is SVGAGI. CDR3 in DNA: TGTGCCAGCAGTTACTTAGCTCCCCCCTACAATGAGCAGTTCTTC. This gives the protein CASSYLAPPYNEQFF.

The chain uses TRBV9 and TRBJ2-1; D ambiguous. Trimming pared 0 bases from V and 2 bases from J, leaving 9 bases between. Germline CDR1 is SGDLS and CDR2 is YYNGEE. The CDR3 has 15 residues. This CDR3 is CASSVAGEAYNEQFF. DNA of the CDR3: TGTGCCAGCAGCGTAGCTGGAGAAGCCTACAATGAGCAGTTCTTC.

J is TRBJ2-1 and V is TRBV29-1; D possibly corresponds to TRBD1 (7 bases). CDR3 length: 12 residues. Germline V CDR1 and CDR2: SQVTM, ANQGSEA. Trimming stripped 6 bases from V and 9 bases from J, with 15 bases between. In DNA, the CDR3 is TGCAGCGTAGCTTCCAGGGGGGTTGAGCAGTTCTTC. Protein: CSVASRGVEQFF.

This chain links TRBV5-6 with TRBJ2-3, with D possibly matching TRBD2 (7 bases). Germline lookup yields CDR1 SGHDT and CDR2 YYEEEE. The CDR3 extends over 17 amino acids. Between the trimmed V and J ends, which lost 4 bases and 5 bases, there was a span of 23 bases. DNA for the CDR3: TGTGCCAGCAGCCCATTGAAAGGGGGGGTTCATAGAGATACGCAGTATTTT. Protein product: CASSPLKGGVHRDTQYF.

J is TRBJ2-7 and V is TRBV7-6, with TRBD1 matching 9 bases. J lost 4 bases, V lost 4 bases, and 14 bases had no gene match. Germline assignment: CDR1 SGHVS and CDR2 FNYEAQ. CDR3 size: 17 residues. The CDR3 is CASSSSTGGRGSYEQYF. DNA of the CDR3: TGTGCCAGCAGCTCTTCGACAGGGGGTAGAGGTAGTTACGAGCAGTACTTC.

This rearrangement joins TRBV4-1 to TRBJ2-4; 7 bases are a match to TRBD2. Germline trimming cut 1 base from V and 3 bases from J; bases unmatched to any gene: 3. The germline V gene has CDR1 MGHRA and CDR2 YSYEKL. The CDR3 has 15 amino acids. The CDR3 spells CASSQVGTNKNIQYF. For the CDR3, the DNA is TGCGCCAGCAGCCAAGTTGGGACTAACAAAAACATTCAGTACTTC.

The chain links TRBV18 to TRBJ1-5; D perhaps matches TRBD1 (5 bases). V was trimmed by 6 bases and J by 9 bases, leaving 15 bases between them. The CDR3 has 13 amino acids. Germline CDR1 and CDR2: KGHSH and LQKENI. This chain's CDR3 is CASSPDQGGPQHF. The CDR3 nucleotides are TGTGCCAGCTCCCCTGACCAGGGCGGGCCCCAGCATTTT. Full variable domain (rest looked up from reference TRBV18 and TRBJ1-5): NAGVMQNPRHLVRRRGQEARLRCSPMKGHSHVYWYRQLPEEGLKFMVYLQKENIIDESGMPKERFSAEFPKEGPSILRIQQVVRGDSAAYFCASSPDQGGPQHFGDGTRLSIL.

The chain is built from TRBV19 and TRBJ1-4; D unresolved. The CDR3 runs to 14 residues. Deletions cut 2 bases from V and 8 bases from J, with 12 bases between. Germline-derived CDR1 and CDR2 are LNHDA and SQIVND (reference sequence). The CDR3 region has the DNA TGTGCCAGTAGTATACCAGGCCCTGGGGAAAAACTGTTTTTT. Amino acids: CASSIPGPGEKLFF.

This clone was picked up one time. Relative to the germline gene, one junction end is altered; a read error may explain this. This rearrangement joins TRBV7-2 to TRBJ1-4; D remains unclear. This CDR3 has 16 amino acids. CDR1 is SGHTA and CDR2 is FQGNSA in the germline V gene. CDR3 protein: CASSPGGGLMNGKLFF. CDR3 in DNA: TGTGCCAGCAGCCCCGGCGGAGGACTAATGAATGGAAAACTGTTTTTT.

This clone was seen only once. The CDR3 protein is CASSSGTGPYNEQFF. In DNA form, the CDR3 reads TGTGCCTCTTCATCCGGGACAGGACCCTACAATGAGCAGTTCTTC. The rearrangement uses TRBV27 and TRBJ2-1, with TRBD1 matching over 8 bases. The V and J ends lost 11 bases and 2 bases, in that order; junction bases with no gene match: 11. Germline V lookup: CDR1 MNHEY, CDR2 SMNVEV (reference sequence). The CDR3 has 15 amino acids.

CDR3 sequence reads: CASTQGTGNGAYGYTF. For the CDR3, the DNA is TGTGCCAGCACCCAAGGGACAGGGAATGGGGCCTATGGCTACACCTTC. This chain uses TRBV2 with TRBJ1-2; TRBD1 matches at 9 bases. The V and J ends lost 7 bases and 4 bases, in that order; junction bases with no gene match: 13. Germline V lookup: CDR1 SNHLY, CDR2 FYNNEI. The CDR3 spans 16 residues.

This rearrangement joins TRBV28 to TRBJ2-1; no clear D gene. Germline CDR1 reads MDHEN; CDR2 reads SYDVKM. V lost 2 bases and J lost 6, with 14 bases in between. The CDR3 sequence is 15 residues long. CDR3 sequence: CASSLILRKTNEQFF. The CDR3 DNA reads TGTGCCAGCAGTTTAATCCTCAGAAAAACCAATGAGCAGTTCTTC.

Written as DNA, the CDR3 is TGTGCCAGCAGTGAAGATCGTACCGGACTAGCGGGAATTGAGCAGTTCTTC. This sequence encodes CASSEDRTGLAGIEQFF. The genes are TRBV6-1 and TRBJ2-1; 12 nucleotides line up with TRBD2. CDR1 is MNHNS and CDR2 is SASEGT in the germline V gene. The CDR3 consists of 17 residues. The ends lost 1 base at V and 9 bases at J; junction bases unmatched: 10.

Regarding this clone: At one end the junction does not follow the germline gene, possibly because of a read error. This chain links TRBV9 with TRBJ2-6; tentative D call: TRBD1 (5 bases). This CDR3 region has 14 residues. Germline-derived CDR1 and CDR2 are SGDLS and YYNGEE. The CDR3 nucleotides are TGTGCCAGCAGCGTTAGGCCTGGGGCCAACGGCCTGACTTTC. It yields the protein CASSVRPGANGLTF.

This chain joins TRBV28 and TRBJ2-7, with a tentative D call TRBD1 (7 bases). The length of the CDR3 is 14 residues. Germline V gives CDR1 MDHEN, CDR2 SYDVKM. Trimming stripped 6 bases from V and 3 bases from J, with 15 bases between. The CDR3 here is CASRGTGDFYEQYF. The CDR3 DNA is TGTGCCAGCAGGGGAACAGGGGACTTCTACGAGCAGTACTTC.

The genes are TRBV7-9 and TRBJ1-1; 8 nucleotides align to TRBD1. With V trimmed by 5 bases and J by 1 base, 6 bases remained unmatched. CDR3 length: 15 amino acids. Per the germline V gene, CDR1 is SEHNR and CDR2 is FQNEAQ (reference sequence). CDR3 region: CASSPRQGSNTEAFF. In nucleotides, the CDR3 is TGTGCCAGCAGCCCTCGACAGGGGTCGAACACTGAAGCTTTCTTT.

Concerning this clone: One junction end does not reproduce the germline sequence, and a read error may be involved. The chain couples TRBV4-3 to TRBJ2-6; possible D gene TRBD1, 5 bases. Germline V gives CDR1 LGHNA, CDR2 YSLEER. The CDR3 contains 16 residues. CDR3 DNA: TGCGCCAGCAGCCTAGCAGGAACCTCTGGGGCCAACGGCCTGACTTTC. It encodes CASSLAGTSGANGLTF.

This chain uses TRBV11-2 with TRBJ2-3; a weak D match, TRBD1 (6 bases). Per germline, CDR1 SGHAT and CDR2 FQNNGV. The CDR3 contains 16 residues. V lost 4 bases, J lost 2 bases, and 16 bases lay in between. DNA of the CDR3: TGTGCCAGCAGCTCCGGACAGAGTCGGGCCACAGATACGCAGTATTTT. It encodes CASSSGQSRATDTQYF.

In nucleotides, the CDR3 is TGTGCCAGCAGCGTAGAGGACAGGGGCTCACCCCTCCACTTT. The encoded protein is CASSVEDRGSPLHF. This chain joins TRBV9 and TRBJ1-6, with TRBD1 matching over 9 bases. The CDR3 is 14 residues long. V gave up 0 bases and J gave up 10 bases; unmatched junction bases: 2. Germline V CDR1 and CDR2: SGDLS, YYNGEE.

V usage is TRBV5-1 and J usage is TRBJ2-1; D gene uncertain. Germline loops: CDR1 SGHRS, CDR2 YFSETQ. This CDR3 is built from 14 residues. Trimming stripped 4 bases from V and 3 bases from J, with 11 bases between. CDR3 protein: CASSPRADYNEQFF. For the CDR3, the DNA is TGCGCCAGCAGCCCACGCGCCGACTACAATGAGCAGTTCTTC.

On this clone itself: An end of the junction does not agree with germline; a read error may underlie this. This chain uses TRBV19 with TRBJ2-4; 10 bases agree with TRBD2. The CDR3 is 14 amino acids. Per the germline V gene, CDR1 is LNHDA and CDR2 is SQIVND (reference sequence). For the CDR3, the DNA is TGTGCCAGTAGAGTATTAGGACTAGCGGCTCAGCCCGCCTTC. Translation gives CASRVLGLAAQPAF.

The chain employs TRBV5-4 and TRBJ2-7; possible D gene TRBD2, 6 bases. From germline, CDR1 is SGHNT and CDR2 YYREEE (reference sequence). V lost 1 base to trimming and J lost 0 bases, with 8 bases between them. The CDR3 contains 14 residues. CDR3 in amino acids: CASSLQEGSYEQYF. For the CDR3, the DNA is TGTGCCAGCAGCTTGCAGGAGGGCTCCTACGAGCAGTACTTC.

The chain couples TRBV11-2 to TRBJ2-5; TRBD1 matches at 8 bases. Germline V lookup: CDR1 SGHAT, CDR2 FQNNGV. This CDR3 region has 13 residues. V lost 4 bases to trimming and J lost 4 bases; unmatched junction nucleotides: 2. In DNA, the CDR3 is TGTGCCAGCAGCTCAGGGGGCCCAGAGACCCAGTACTTC. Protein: CASSSGGPETQYF.

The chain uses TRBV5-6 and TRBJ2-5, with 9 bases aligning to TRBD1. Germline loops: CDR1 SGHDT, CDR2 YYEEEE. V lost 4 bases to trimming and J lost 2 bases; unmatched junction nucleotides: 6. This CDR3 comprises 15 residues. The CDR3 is CASSTPGTGQETQYF. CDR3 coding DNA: TGTGCCAGCAGCACCCCCGGGACAGGGCAAGAGACCCAGTACTTC. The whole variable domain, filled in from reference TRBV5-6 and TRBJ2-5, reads DAGVTQSPTHLIKTRGQQVTLRCSPKSGHDTVSWYQQALGQGPQFIFQYYEEEERQRGNFPDRFSGHQFPNYSSELNVNALLLGDSALYLCASSTPGTGQETQYFGPGTRLLVL.

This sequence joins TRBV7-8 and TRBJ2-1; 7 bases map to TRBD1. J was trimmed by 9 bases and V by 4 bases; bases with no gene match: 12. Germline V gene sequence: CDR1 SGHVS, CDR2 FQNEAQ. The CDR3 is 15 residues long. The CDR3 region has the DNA TGTGCCAGCAGCTCGACAGGGATGTCGTTTCCTGAGCAGTTCTTC. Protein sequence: CASSSTGMSFPEQFF.

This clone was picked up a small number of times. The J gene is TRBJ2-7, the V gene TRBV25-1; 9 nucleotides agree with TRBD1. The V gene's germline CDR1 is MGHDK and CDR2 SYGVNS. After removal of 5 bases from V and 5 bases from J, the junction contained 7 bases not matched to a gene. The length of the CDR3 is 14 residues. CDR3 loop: CASSHRDRVNEQYF. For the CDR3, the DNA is TGTGCCAGCAGTCACCGGGACAGGGTCAACGAGCAGTACTTC.

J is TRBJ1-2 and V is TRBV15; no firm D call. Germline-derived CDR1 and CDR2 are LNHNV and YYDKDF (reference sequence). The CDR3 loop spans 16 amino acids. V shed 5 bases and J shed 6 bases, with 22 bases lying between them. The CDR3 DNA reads TGTGCCACCAGCTTACGAGGAGATCCATCTTCCCATGGCTACACCTTC. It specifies CATSLRGDPSSHGYTF.

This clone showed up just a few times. CDR3 nucleotide sequence: TGTGCCAGCAGCAACAGGGGCCGGGGTACTGAAGCTTTCTTT. Translating it yields CASSNRGRGTEAFF. V is TRBV14 and J is TRBJ1-1, with TRBD1 identical over 7 bases. The CDR3 consists of 14 residues. Germline values: CDR1 SGHDN, CDR2 FVKESK. Trimming cost V 5 bases and J 5 bases; bases outside gene matches: 8.